Each of the 5 T cell receptor beta chains below was sequenced from the same sample in a study of cytomegalovirus exposure and HLA in healthy donors. TCRdb keeps only in-frame clones here, not all; method: immunoSEQ multiplex PCR. The data contain over 100,000 clones, nearly 90% of them singletons. Sequencing was performed on PBMCs. These receptors all stem from a woman younger than 30 in good health and CMV-seronegative.

The chain links TRBV5-1 to TRBJ2-1; TRBD2 aligns across 8 bases. With V trimmed by 0 bases and J by 8 bases, 4 bases remained unmatched. Germline CDR1 reads SGHRS; CDR2 reads YFSETQ. The CDR3 consists of 14 residues. The CDR3 region is CASSLVLADYEQFF. The CDR3 DNA reads as TGCGCCAGCAGCTTGGTACTAGCGGACTATGAGCAGTTCTTC.

CDR3 DNA: TGTGCCAGCTCACGAAGTGAGGGTTACGAGCAGTACTTC. This encodes CASSRSEGYEQYF. The gene calls are TRBV6-5 and TRBJ2-7, with D perhaps TRBD2 (5 bases). Germline CDR1 MNHEY, CDR2 SVGAGI. V lost 8 bases and J 4 bases, leaving 15 bases between the germline ends. This CDR3 comprises 13 residues.

The J gene is TRBJ1-2, the V gene TRBV7-9; D ambiguous. Germline loops: CDR1 SEHNR, CDR2 FQNEAQ (reference sequence). The CDR3 extends over 13 amino acids. V was cut by 7 bases and J by 4 bases, with 13 bases left in between. This CDR3 is CASTVGQVYGYTF. CDR3 coding DNA: TGTGCCAGCACTGTTGGGCAGGTCTATGGCTACACCTTC.

This sequence joins TRBV6-1 and TRBJ2-2; perhaps TRBD1 as D (6 bases). This CDR3 has 15 residues. Trimming shortened V by 7 bases and J by 0 bases, and 12 bases separated the two germline ends. Germline values: CDR1 MNHNS, CDR2 SASEGT. In DNA, the CDR3 is TGTGCCAGCAACTCCGGGACAACGAACACCGGGGAGCTGTTTTTT. Its protein product is CASNSGTTNTGELFF.

The V call is TRBV6-6, the J call TRBJ2-1, with TRBD2 as a possible D gene (5 bases). Between the trimmed V and J ends, which lost 7 bases and 3 bases, there was a span of 16 bases. CDR1 MNHNY and CDR2 SVGAGI come from the germline V gene (reference sequence). This CDR3 has 15 amino acids. The CDR3 spells CASTPPRGGYNEQFF. Here the CDR3 DNA reads TGTGCCAGCACCCCGCCCCGTGGAGGCTACAATGAGCAGTTCTTC.